One sample yielded the 18 T cell receptor beta chains listed below, sequenced in a study of cytomegalovirus exposure and HLA in healthy donors. Measured with immunoSEQ multiplex PCR; TCRdb has only the in-frame clones, and not every one. The sample lists 150,000 or so clones, around four fifths occurring once. The sequenced sample was PBMCs. All receptors come from a man in his thirties or forties in good health and CMV-seropositive.

The CDR3 DNA follows: TGTGCCAGCAGTTACGGGACAGGGCAGTACGAGCAGTACTTC. This codes for CASSYGTGQYEQYF. J is TRBJ2-7 and V is TRBV7-2, with 9 bases matching TRBD1. This CDR3 has 14 residues. The germline V gene encodes CDR1 SGHTA and CDR2 FQGNSA. The ends lost 6 bases at V and 4 bases at J; junction bases unmatched: 7.

The chain combines TRBV12-5 with TRBJ1-1, with D possibly being TRBD1 (5 bases). The V and J ends lost 9 bases and 3 bases respectively, with 29 bases between them. Germline V gene data show CDR1 as LGHNT and CDR2 as FRNRAP. CDR3 size: 18 residues. The CDR3 region has the DNA TGTGCTAGCCTCTTCAGGGTTTACGGGAGGGAGGGAGACACTGAAGCTTTCTTT. Its translation: CASLFRVYGREGDTEAFF.

The V gene is TRBV5-1, the J gene TRBJ2-5; a weak D match, TRBD2 (5 bases). Germline CDR1 and CDR2: SGHRS and YFSETQ. V was shortened by 0 bases and J by 2 bases, with 17 bases between the two germline ends. The length of the CDR3 is 17 residues. The CDR3 DNA reads as TGCGCCAGCAGCTTGGCTGGAGGCCTAGGTGGGCAAGAGACCCAGTACTTC. Protein: CASSLAGGLGGQETQYF.

V gene TRBV7-2 combines with J gene TRBJ2-3, with D perhaps TRBD2 (6 bases). Germline values: CDR1 SGHTA, CDR2 FQGNSA. Deletions cut 5 bases from V and 2 bases from J, with 8 bases between. This CDR3 is built from 13 residues. In DNA form, the CDR3 reads TGTGCCAGCAGCCGGGGGAACACAGATACGCAGTATTTT. It translates to CASSRGNTDTQYF.

The chain couples TRBV27 to TRBJ1-1; D is possibly TRBD1 (5 bases). The CDR3 is made up of 14 amino acids. The germline V gene has CDR1 MNHEY and CDR2 SMNVEV (reference sequence). The germline V and J ends were trimmed by 3 bases and 1 base, with 9 bases remaining between them. The CDR3 reads CASSLGGANTEAFF. The CDR3 nucleotides read TGTGCCAGCAGTTTGGGCGGGGCGAACACTGAAGCTTTCTTT.

A few counts support this clone. This rearrangement joins TRBV6-5 to TRBJ2-7; no clear D gene. The CDR3 covers 12 residues. Germline V lookup: CDR1 MNHEY, CDR2 SVGAGI. The V gene lost 5 bases and the J gene lost 3 bases, with 8 bases spanning the gap. DNA for the CDR3: TGTGCCAGCAGTGACCGACTCTACGAGCAGTACTTC. This gives the protein CASSDRLYEQYF.

This clone came up once. The V and J genes are TRBV23-1 and TRBJ2-1; D is unresolved. TRBV23-1 is an ORF, and what it does is uncertain. V shed 4 bases and J shed 0 bases, with 4 bases lying between them. This CDR3 comprises 13 residues. CDR3 sequence reads: CASSRASYNEQFF. CDR3 nucleotide sequence: TGCGCCAGCAGTCGCGCCTCCTACAATGAGCAGTTCTTC.

This clone occurred once. This chain joins TRBV18 and TRBJ1-2, with 10 nucleotides matching TRBD1. Germline V gene sequence: CDR1 KGHSH, CDR2 LQKENI. The V and J ends lost 2 bases and 4 bases, in that order; junction bases with no gene match: 10. This CDR3 comprises 17 residues. CDR3 nucleotide sequence: TGTGCCAGCTCACCAACAGCCGGGACAGGGGTTGGCTATGGCTACACCTTC. Translation gives CASSPTAGTGVGYGYTF.

This sequence joins TRBV27 and TRBJ2-1; 9 positions agree with TRBD1. The CDR3 consists of 15 residues. Trimming at V came to 5 bases and at J to 1 base, leaving 3 bases not matched to a gene. The V gene's germline CDR1 is MNHEY and CDR2 SMNVEV (reference sequence). The CDR3: CASSLGQGSYNEQFF. For the CDR3, the DNA is TGTGCCAGCAGTCTGGGACAGGGTTCCTACAATGAGCAGTTCTTC.

The V and J genes are TRBV11-2 and TRBJ2-2; 8 nucleotides line up with TRBD1. This CDR3 is built from 15 residues. The trim removed 5 bases at V and 1 base at J, leaving 3 bases unmatched. In germline, CDR1 is SGHAT, CDR2 FQNNGV. In DNA, the CDR3 is TGTGCCAGCAGCCCAGGGACAGGGAACACCGGGGAGCTGTTTTTT. Amino acid sequence: CASSPGTGNTGELFF. Full variable domain (missing parts from reference TRBV11-2 and TRBJ2-2): EAGVAQSPRYKIIEKRQSVAFWCNPISGHATLYWYQQILGQGPKLLIQFQNNGVVDDSQLPKDRFSAERLKGVDSTLKIQPAKLEDSAVYLCASSPGTGNTGELFFGEGSRLTVL.

The chain couples TRBV6-6 to TRBJ1-2; 9 nucleotides match TRBD1. Germline V CDR1 and CDR2: MNHNY, SVGAGI (reference sequence). This CDR3 spans 15 amino acids. V was clipped by 0 bases and J by 7 bases; unmatched bases: 6. CDR3 loop: CASSYSVGTGIGYTF. The DNA of the CDR3 is TGTGCCAGCAGTTACTCGGTGGGGACAGGGATTGGCTACACCTTC.

This rearrangement joins TRBV7-9 to TRBJ2-5; tentatively, D is TRBD2 (5 bases). The CDR3 consists of 14 residues. CDR1 SEHNR and CDR2 FQNEAQ come from the germline V gene (reference sequence). Trimming stripped 4 bases from V and 1 base from J, with 10 bases between. The CDR3 nucleotides are TGTGCCAGCAGCTCCGGAGGAATCCAAGAGACCCAGTACTTC. Its protein is CASSSGGIQETQYF.

The rearrangement links TRBV18 to TRBJ1-1; D is undetermined. CDR1 and CDR2 (germline): KGHSH, LQKENI. The ends were cut back, 1 base at V and 0 bases at J, with 9 bases in the middle. The CDR3 runs 15 residues. CDR3 sequence (DNA): TGTGCCAGCTCACCACGTCGAGACTTGAACACTGAAGCTTTCTTT. Its translation is CASSPRRDLNTEAFF. The variable domain in full, with the rest retrieved from reference TRBV18 and TRBJ1-1, is NAGVMQNPRHLVRRRGQEARLRCSPMKGHSHVYWYRQLPEEGLKFMVYLQKENIIDESGMPKERFSAEFPKEGPSILRIQQVVRGDSAAYFCASSPRRDLNTEAFFGQGTRLTVV.

This clone turned up a few times. The CDR3 DNA follows: TGTGCCTGGAGTCTAGCGGCGGTGTCTGAGACCCAGTACTTC. Amino acid sequence: CAWSLAAVSETQYF. The rearrangement links TRBV30 to TRBJ2-5; 7 nucleotides agree with TRBD2. V shed 2 bases and J 5 bases; nucleotides not matched to a gene: 8. Germline V gene lookup returns CDR1 GTSNPN and CDR2 SVGIG (reference sequence). The CDR3 extends over 14 amino acids.

The chain employs TRBV14 and TRBJ2-7, with 7 bases aligning to TRBD2. After removal of 0 bases from V and 3 bases from J, the junction contained 5 bases not matched to a gene. CDR1 and CDR2 (germline): SGHDN, FVKESK. This CDR3 contains 15 residues. CDR3 coding DNA: TGTGCCAGCAGCCAAGATAGTAGCGGGTACTACGAGCAGTACTTC. This encodes CASSQDSSGYYEQYF.

J is TRBJ2-7 and V is TRBV4-3, with 10 bases matching TRBD1. This CDR3 comprises 17 residues. Germline loops: CDR1 LGHNA, CDR2 YSLEER. Trimming took 0 bases from V and 3 from J; bases not matched to a gene: 8. The CDR3 here is CASSQDSSWTGGYEQYF. Here the CDR3 DNA reads TGCGCCAGCAGCCAAGATTCGTCCTGGACAGGGGGCTACGAGCAGTACTTC.

The chain links TRBV28 to TRBJ1-2; D might be TRBD1 (6 bases). The CDR3 consists of 13 residues. The V gene's germline CDR1 is MDHEN and CDR2 SYDVKM. With 4 bases removed from V and 6 bases from J, the gap between germline ends came to 12 bases. CDR3 sequence (DNA): TGTGCCAGCAGTTCGACAGGAGACCATGGCTACACCTTC. Translation gives CASSSTGDHGYTF.

This clone was counted only a few times. The chain combines TRBV19 with TRBJ1-1; 7 nucleotides agree with TRBD1. The ends lost 6 bases at V and 7 bases at J; junction bases unmatched: 14. The germline gives CDR1 LNHDA, CDR2 SQIVND (reference sequence). The CDR3 length is 15 residues. CDR3 sequence (DNA): TGTGCCAGTAGGCGTAATAGTCTTCGGGACAGTGAAGCTTTCTTT. Amino acid sequence: CASRRNSLRDSEAFF.